A selection of T cell receptor beta chains follows, all from one sample in a study of shared T cell receptors in the human thymus. Sequenced by immunoSEQ multiplex PCR; TCRdb stores in-frame clones only, minus some. The table includes hundreds of thousands of clones, around 87% detected once. These data were also filed under a second study, of human thymus T cells.

Sequenced material: thymocytes. Every receptor here comes from a boy less than two years old with a congenital heart defect. CDR3s include the opening cysteine and the closing phenylalanine or tryptophan. D genes are given only for firm matches. Where a row states a size, it is once, few, many or the class of an expanded clone; other rows omit it.

J	D	V	size	CDR3	DNA
TRBJ2-7	TRBD1	TRBV5-6	-	CASSLLRDRVIHEQYF	TGTGCCAGCAGCTTATTACGGGACAGGGTGATACACGAGCAGTACTTC
TRBJ1-1	TRBD1	TRBV29-1	few	CSVVRDRRMNTEAFF	TGCAGCGTTGTGCGGGACAGGCGAATGAACACTGAAGCTTTCTTT
TRBJ1-2	-	TRBV4-3	-	CASSQDGHSNYGYTF	TGCGCCAGCAGCCAAGACGGACACAGTAACTATGGCTACACCTTC
TRBJ1-1	-	TRBV6-1	-	CASRETGLNTEAFF	TGTGCCAGCAGAGAGACAGGATTGAACACTGAAGCTTTCTTT
TRBJ2-5	-	TRBV4-1	-	CASSPRLGTYQETQYF	TGCGCCAGCAGCCCCCGACTAGGGACTTACCAAGAGACCCAGTACTTC
TRBJ2-5	-	TRBV6-1	-	CASSVVHQETQYF	TGTGCCAGCAGTGTAGTGCACCAAGAGACCCAGTACTTC
TRBJ1-1	TRBD1	TRBV27	-	CASSAGQEMNTEAFF	TGTGCCAGCAGTGCGGGACAGGAGATGAACACTGAAGCTTTCTTT
TRBJ1-3	-	TRBV13	-	CASSLYGAKGNTIYF	TGTGCCAGCAGCTTGTATGGGGCGAAAGGAAACACCATATATTTT
TRBJ2-7	TRBD2	TRBV7-2	-	CASSSSGSYEQYF	TGTGCCAGCAGCTCTAGCGGGAGCTACGAGCAGTACTTC
TRBJ1-4	-	TRBV9	-	CASSLGEGSTYEKLFF	TGTGCCAGCAGCCTGGGGGAGGGGTCGACCTATGAAAAACTGTTTTTT
TRBJ1-1	-	TRBV9	-	CASSVFDRPSTEAFF	TGTGCCAGCAGCGTATTCGACAGGCCCAGCACTGAAGCTTTCTTT
TRBJ1-1	TRBD1	TRBV7-2	-	CAGNRGSTEAFF	TGTGCCGGAAACAGGGGGAGTACTGAAGCTTTCTTT
TRBJ1-2	TRBD1	TRBV5-1	once	CASSPKTGTGEMFYTF	TGCGCCAGCAGCCCTAAGACCGGGACAGGGGAAATGTTCTACACCTTC
TRBJ2-3	-	TRBV7-8	-	CASSFTASSTDTQYF	TGTGCCAGCAGCTTTACCGCGAGTAGCACAGATACGCAGTATTTT
TRBJ2-7	TRBD1	TRBV28	once	CASTKEQGPSYEQYF	TGTGCCAGCACTAAGGAACAGGGGCCATCCTACGAGCAGTACTTC
TRBJ2-4	-	TRBV10-3	few	CATQGGKNIQYF	TGTGCCACCCAGGGGGGCAAAAACATTCAGTACTTC
TRBJ2-7	-	TRBV15	once	CATSRGSSEQYF	TGTGCCACCAGCAGAGGTAGCTCCGAGCAGTACTTC
TRBJ1-3	-	TRBV7-9	-	CASSSGGMGNTIYF	TGTGCCAGCAGTTCCGGCGGGATGGGAAACACCATATATTTT
TRBJ1-1	-	TRBV4-3	-	CASSQAEAQGPKSTEAFF	TGCGCCAGCAGCCAAGCAGAAGCACAGGGACCCAAATCGACTGAAGCTTTCTTT
TRBJ1-1	TRBD1	TRBV12-5	-	CASGLRTGFGEAFF	TGTGCTAGTGGTTTAAGGACAGGGTTTGGTGAAGCTTTCTTT
TRBJ1-5	-	TRBV13	-	CASSPSRIQPQHF	TGTGCCAGCAGCCCCTCGAGGATCCAGCCCCAGCATTTT
TRBJ2-2	-	TRBV29-1	once	CSVVERGSPTGELFF	TGCAGCGTTGTGGAGCGTGGGTCGCCCACCGGGGAGCTGTTTTTT
TRBJ2-7	-	TRBV6-5	once	CASSPDRGGYEQYF	TGTGCCAGCAGCCCTGATCGGGGTGGCTACGAGCAGTACTTC
TRBJ2-7	TRBD1	TRBV5-6	-	CASSFYTGGLYEQYF	TGTGCCAGCAGCTTTTATACAGGGGGCCTCTACGAGCAGTACTTC
TRBJ2-3	TRBD2	TRBV5-5	-	CASSLTGGRATRPSTDTQYF	TGTGCCAGCAGCTTGACTGGGGGGAGGGCGACCCGACCTAGCACAGATACGCAGTATTTT
TRBJ2-5	-	TRBV7-9	-	CASSFLAEETQYF	TGTGCCAGCAGCTTTTTAGCTGAGGAGACCCAGTACTTC
TRBJ1-4	-	TRBV4-3	-	CASSQLQGQNEKLFF	TGCGCCAGCAGCCAACTACAGGGTCAAAATGAAAAACTGTTTTTT
TRBJ1-5	-	TRBV19	-	CASSIGRTDQPQHF	TGTGCCAGTAGTATAGGTCGGACTGATCAGCCCCAGCATTTT
TRBJ2-1	TRBD2	TRBV28	few	CASSPHLPRESYNEQFF	TGTGCCAGCAGCCCCCATTTGCCGCGGGAGTCCTACAATGAGCAGTTCTTC
TRBJ2-1	-	TRBV7-8	-	CASSQRDWTYNEQFF	TGTGCCAGCAGCCAACGGGACTGGACCTACAATGAGCAGTTCTTC
TRBJ2-1	-	TRBV18	-	CASTDSTDEQFF	TGTGCCAGTACAGATAGTACCGATGAGCAGTTCTTC
TRBJ2-7	-	TRBV28	-	CASRVAGQPPGVHEQYF	TGTGCCAGCAGGGTGGCGGGTCAGCCACCCGGAGTCCACGAGCAGTACTTC